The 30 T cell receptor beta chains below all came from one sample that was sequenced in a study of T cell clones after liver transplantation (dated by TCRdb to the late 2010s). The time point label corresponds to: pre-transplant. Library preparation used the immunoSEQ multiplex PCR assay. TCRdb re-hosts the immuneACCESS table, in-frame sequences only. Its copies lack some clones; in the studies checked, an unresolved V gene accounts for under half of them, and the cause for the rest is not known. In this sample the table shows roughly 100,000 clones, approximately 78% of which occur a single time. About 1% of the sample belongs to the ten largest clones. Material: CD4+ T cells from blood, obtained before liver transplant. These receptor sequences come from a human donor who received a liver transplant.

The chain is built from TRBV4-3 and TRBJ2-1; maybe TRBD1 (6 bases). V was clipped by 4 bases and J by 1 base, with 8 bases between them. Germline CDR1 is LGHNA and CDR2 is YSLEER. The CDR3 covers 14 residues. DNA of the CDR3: TGCGCCAGCAGCCGAGGGACATCCTACAATGAGCAGTTCTTC. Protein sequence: CASSRGTSYNEQFF.

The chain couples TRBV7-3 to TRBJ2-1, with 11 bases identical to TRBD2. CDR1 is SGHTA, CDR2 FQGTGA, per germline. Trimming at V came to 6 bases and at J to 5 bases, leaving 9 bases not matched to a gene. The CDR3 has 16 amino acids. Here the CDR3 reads CASRRTSGSSDNEQFF. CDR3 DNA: TGTGCCAGCAGGCGAACTAGCGGGAGTTCTGACAATGAGCAGTTCTTC. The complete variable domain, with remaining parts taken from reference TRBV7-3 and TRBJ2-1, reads GAGVSQTPSNKVTEKGKYVELRCDPISGHTALYWYRQSLGQGPEFLIYFQGTGAADDSGLPNDRFFAVRPEGSVSTLKIQRTERGDSAVYLCASRRTSGSSDNEQFFGPGTRLTVL.

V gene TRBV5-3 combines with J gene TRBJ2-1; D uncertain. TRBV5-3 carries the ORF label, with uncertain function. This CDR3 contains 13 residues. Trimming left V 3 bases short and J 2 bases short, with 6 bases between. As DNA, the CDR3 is TGTGCCAGAAGCTCCCCCCCCTACAATGAGCAGTTCTTC. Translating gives CARSSPPYNEQFF.

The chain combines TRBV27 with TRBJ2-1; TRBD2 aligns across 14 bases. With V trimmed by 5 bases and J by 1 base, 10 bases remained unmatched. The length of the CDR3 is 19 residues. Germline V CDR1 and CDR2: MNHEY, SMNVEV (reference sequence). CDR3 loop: CASSPRGLAGDSSYNEQFF. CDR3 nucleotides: TGTGCCAGCAGTCCCCGGGGACTAGCGGGAGATTCGTCCTACAATGAGCAGTTCTTC.

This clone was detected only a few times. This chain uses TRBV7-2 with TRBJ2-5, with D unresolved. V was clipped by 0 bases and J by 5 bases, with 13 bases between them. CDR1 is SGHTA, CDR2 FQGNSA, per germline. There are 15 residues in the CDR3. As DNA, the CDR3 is TGTGCCAGCAGCTTAGCGCTGTCTGTCGCGGAGACCCAGTACTTC. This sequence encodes CASSLALSVAETQYF.

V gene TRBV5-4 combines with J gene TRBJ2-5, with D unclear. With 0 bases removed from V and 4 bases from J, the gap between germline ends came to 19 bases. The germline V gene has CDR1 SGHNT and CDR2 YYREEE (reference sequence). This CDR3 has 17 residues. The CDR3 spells CASSLGLGREGTETQYF. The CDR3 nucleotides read TGTGCCAGCAGCTTGGGTCTCGGACGTGAAGGAACAGAGACCCAGTACTTC. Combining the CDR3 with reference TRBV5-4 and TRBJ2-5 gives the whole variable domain ETGVTQSPTHLIKTRGQQVTLRCSSQSGHNTVSWYQQALGQGPQFIFQYYREEENGRGNFPPRFSGLQFPNYSSELNVNALELDDSALYLCASSLGLGREGTETQYFGPGTRLLVL.

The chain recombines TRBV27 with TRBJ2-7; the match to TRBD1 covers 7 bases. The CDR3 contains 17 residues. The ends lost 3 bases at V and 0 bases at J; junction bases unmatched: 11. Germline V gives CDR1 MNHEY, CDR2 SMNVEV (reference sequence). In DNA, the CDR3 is TGTGCCAGCAGTTTTACAGGGGATCCTGCCTACTCCTACGAGCAGTACTTC. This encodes CASSFTGDPAYSYEQYF.

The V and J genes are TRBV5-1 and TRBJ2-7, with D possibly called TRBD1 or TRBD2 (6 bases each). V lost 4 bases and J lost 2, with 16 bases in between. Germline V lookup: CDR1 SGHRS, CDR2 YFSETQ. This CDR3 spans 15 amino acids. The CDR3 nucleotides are TGCGCCAGCAGCCCGGGGGCGGGTAATGCCTACGAGCAGTACTTC. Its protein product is CASSPGAGNAYEQYF.

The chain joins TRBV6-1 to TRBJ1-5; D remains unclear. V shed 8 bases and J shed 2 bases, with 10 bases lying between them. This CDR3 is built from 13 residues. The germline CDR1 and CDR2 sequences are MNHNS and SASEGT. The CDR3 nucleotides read TGTGCCAGCGGGGTCATGGGCAATCAGCCCCAGCATTTT. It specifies CASGVMGNQPQHF.

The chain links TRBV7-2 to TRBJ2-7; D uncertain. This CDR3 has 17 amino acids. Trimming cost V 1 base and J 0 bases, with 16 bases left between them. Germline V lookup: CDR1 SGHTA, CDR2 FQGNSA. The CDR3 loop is CASSLVPGGFFSYEQYF. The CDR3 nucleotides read TGTGCCAGCAGCTTAGTTCCCGGCGGTTTCTTCTCCTACGAGCAGTACTTC.

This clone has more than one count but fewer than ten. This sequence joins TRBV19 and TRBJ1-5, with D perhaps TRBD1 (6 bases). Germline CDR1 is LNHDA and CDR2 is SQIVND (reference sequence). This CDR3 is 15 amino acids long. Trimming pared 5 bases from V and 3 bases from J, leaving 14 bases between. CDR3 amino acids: CASSVYPGANQPQHF. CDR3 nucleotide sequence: TGTGCCAGTAGTGTCTATCCAGGGGCCAATCAGCCCCAGCATTTT.

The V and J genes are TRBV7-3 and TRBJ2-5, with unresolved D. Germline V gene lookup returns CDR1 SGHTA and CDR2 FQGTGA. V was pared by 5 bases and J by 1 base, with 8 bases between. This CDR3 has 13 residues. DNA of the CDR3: TGTGCCAGCAGCCACCCCCCCCAAGAGACCCAGTACTTC. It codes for CASSHPPQETQYF.

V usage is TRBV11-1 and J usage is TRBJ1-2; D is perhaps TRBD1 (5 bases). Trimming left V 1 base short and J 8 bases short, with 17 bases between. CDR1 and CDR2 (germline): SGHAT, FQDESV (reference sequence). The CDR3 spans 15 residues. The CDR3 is CASSLDSAGDGGYTF. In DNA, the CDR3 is TGTGCCAGCAGCTTAGATAGTGCGGGGGATGGCGGCTACACCTTC.

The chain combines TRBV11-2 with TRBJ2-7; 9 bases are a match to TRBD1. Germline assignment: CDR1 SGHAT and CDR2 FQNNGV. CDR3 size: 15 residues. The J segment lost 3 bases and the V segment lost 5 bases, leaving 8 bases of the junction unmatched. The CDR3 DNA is TGTGCCAGCAGCCCCCGGGACAGGGCCCACTACGAGCAGTACTTC. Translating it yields CASSPRDRAHYEQYF.

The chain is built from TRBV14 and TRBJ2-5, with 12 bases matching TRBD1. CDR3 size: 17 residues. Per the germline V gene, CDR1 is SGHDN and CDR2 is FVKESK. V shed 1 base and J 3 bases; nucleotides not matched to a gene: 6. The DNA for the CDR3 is TGTGCCAGCAGCCAAGTAACGGGACAGGGGGCGAAAGAGACCCAGTACTTC. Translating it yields CASSQVTGQGAKETQYF.

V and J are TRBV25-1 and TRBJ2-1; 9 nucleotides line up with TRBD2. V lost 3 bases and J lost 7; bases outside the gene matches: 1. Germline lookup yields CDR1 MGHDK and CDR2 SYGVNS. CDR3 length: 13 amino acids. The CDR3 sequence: CASSDLAGNEQFF. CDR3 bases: TGTGCCAGCAGTGACCTAGCGGGAAATGAGCAGTTCTTC.

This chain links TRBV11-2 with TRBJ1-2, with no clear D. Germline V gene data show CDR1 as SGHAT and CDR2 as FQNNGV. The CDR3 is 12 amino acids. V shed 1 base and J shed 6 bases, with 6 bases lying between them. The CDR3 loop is CASSLVSDGYTF. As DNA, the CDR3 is TGTGCCAGCAGCTTAGTTAGTGATGGCTACACCTTC.

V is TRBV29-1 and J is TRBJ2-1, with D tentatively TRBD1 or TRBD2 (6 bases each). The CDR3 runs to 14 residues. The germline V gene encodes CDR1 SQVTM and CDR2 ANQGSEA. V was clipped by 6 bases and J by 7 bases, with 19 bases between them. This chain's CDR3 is CSVSGRRGENEQFF. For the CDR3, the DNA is TGCAGCGTCTCCGGAAGGAGGGGGGAAAATGAGCAGTTCTTC.

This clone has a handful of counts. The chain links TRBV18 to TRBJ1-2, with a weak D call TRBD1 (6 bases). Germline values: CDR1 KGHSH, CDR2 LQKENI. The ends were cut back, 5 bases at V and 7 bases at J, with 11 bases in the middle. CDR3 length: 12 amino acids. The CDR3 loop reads CASSVDRLGYTF. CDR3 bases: TGTGCCAGCTCAGTCGACAGGCTTGGCTACACCTTC.

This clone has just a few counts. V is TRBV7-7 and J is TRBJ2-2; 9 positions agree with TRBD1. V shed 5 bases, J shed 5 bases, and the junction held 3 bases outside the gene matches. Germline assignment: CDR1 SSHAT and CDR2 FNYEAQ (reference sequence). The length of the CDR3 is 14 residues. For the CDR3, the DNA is TGTGCCAGCAGCGCGGACAGGGGAACCGGGGAGCTGTTTTTT. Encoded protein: CASSADRGTGELFF.

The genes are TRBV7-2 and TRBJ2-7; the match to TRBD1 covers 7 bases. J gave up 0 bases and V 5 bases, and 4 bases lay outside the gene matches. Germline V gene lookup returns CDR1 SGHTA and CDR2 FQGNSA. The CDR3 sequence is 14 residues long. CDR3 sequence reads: CASSRGGNSYEQYF. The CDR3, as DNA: TGTGCCAGCAGCCGAGGGGGCAACTCCTACGAGCAGTACTTC.

In DNA, the CDR3 is TGCGCCAGCAGCTTGGCATTATCAGCGGGCACTGAAGCTTTCTTT. Its translation is CASSLALSAGTEAFF. J is TRBJ1-1 and V is TRBV5-1, with D unclear. The length of the CDR3 is 15 residues. From germline, CDR1 is SGHRS and CDR2 YFSETQ. V was clipped by 0 bases and J by 4 bases, with 13 bases between them.

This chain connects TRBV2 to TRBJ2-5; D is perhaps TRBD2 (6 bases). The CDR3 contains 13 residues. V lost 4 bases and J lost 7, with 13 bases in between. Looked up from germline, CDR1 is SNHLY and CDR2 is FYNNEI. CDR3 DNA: TGTGCCAGCAGTGTGGGTAGCGGTGCGACCCAGTACTTC. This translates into CASSVGSGATQYF.

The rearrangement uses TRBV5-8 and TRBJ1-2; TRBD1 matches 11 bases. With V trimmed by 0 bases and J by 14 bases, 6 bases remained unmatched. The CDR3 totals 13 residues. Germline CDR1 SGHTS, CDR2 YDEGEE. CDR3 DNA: TGTGCCAGCAGCTTGGGGACAGGGGGCTCGAGGACCTTC. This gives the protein CASSLGTGGSRTF. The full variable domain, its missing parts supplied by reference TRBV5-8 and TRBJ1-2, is EAGVTQSPTHLIKTRGQQATLRCSPISGHTSVYWYQQALGLGLQFLLWYDEGEERNRGNFPPRFSGRQFPNYSSELNVNALELEDSALYLCASSLGTGGSRTFGSGTRLTVV.

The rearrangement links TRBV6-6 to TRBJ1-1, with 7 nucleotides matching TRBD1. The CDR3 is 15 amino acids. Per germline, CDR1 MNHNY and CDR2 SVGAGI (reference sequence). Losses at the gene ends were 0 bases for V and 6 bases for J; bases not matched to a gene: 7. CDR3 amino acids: CASSYSGGRIPEAFF. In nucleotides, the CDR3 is TGTGCCAGCAGTTACTCAGGGGGCCGTATCCCTGAAGCTTTCTTT.

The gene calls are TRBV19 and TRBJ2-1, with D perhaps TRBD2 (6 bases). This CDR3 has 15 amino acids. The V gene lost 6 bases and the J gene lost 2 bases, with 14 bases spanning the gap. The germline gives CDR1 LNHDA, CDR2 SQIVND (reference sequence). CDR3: CASRGGGVTYNEQFF. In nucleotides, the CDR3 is TGTGCCAGTAGAGGCGGAGGGGTCACCTACAATGAGCAGTTCTTC. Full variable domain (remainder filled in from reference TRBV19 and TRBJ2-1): DGGITQSPKYLFRKEGQNVTLSCEQNLNHDAMYWYRQDPGQGLRLIYYSQIVNDFQKGDIAEGYSVSREKKESFPLTVTSAQKNPTAFYLCASRGGGVTYNEQFFGPGTRLTVL.

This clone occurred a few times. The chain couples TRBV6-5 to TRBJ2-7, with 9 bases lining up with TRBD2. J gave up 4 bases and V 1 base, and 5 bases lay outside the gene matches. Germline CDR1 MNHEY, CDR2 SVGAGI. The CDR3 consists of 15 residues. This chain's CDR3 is CASSYFIAGDYEQYF. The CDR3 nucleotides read TGTGCCAGCAGTTACTTTATAGCGGGGGATTACGAGCAGTACTTC.

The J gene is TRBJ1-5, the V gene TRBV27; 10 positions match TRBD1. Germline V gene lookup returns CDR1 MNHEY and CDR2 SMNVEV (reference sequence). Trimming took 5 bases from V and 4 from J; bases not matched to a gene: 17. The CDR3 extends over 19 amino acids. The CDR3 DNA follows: TGTGCCAGCAGTCCCTATAGGTCGGGGGGGACAGGGGAGAATCAGCCCCAGCATTTT. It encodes CASSPYRSGGTGENQPQHF.

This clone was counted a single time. The DNA for the CDR3 is TGTGCCAGCAGTGAAATAGGAAAACAGTACTTC. It translates to CASSEIGKQYF. The genes are TRBV2 and TRBJ2-7; the D is unclear. The CDR3 totals 11 residues. Trimming pared 2 bases from V and 10 bases from J, leaving 9 bases between. CDR1 is SNHLY, CDR2 FYNNEI, per germline. The complete variable domain, with remaining parts taken from reference TRBV2 and TRBJ2-7, reads EPEVTQTPSHQVTQMGQEVILRCVPISNHLYFYWYRQILGQKVEFLVSFYNNEISEKSEIFDDQFSVERPDGSNFTLKIRSTKLEDSAMYFCASSEIGKQYFGPGTRLTVT.

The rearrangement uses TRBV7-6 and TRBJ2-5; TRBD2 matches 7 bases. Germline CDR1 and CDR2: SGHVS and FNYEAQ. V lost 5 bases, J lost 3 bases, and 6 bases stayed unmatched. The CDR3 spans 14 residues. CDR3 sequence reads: CASSQPAGEETQYF. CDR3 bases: TGTGCCAGCAGCCAACCGGCGGGGGAAGAGACCCAGTACTTC.